These 28 T cell receptor beta chains were sequenced from one sample in a study of blood T cell repertoires in COVID-19. Assay used: immunoSEQ multiplex PCR; TCRdb lists only in-frame clones, some missing. The sample shows 55,000 to 90,000 clones, roughly 86% of them seen only once. Sequencing was performed on peripheral blood. The receptors originated from a man between 65 and 80 years old with active COVID-19.

The chain employs TRBV14 and TRBJ1-6, with unresolved D. CDR1 and CDR2 from the germline V gene are SGHDN and FVKESK. This CDR3 comprises 13 residues. V lost 8 bases and J lost 1, with 6 bases in between. This CDR3 is CASGRSYNSPLHF. The CDR3 region has the DNA TGTGCCAGCGGGCGTTCCTATAATTCACCCCTCCACTTT.

This chain connects TRBV9 to TRBJ2-7; 11 bases fit TRBD2. This CDR3 has 14 residues. Per the germline V gene, CDR1 is SGDLS and CDR2 is YYNGEE. After removal of 4 bases from V and 7 bases from J, the junction contained 7 bases not matched to a gene. The CDR3 DNA sequence: TGTGCCAGCAGCCCCAATAGCGGGAGGGCTGAGCAGTACTTC. Amino acids: CASSPNSGRAEQYF.

This chain connects TRBV18 to TRBJ2-5, with 9 bases lining up with TRBD1. Germline V gene data show CDR1 as KGHSH and CDR2 as LQKENI. The CDR3 sequence is 15 residues long. The junction had 6 bases not matched to a gene; V was cut back by 3 bases and J by 4 bases. The CDR3 coding sequence is TGTGCCAGCTCACCCGCGGGACAGGGAGGAGAGACCCAGTACTTC. Its translation is CASSPAGQGGETQYF.

The rearrangement uses TRBV4-2 and TRBJ2-5; D is ambiguous. V lost 2 bases, J lost 5 bases, and 15 bases lay in between. Looked up from germline, CDR1 is LGHNA and CDR2 is YNFKEQ. The length of the CDR3 is 15 residues. The DNA for the CDR3 is TGTGCCAGCAGCCAACCCACCTCTGGGCCGGAGACCCAGTACTTC. Translation gives CASSQPTSGPETQYF.

This sequence joins TRBV7-9 and TRBJ2-5; 8 positions agree with TRBD1. Unmatched junction bases numbered 11, after V lost 5 bases and J lost 3 bases. This CDR3 comprises 16 residues. Germline CDR1 and CDR2: SEHNR and FQNEAQ (reference sequence). The CDR3 DNA is TGTGCCAGCAGCCACCCCCGGACAGGGAAAAAAGAGACCCAGTACTTC. It encodes CASSHPRTGKKETQYF.

This clone has a single count. The rearrangement joins TRBV23-1 to TRBJ2-2; perhaps TRBD1 as D (5 bases). Being an ORF, TRBV23-1 has a function that is uncertain. The CDR3 is 14 amino acids. Trimming took 3 bases from V and 7 from J, leaving 12 bases between them. CDR3 protein: CASSHPRVGGELFF. In nucleotides, the CDR3 is TGCGCCAGCAGTCATCCCAGGGTGGGCGGGGAGCTGTTTTTT.

This clone was seen more than once but under ten times. This chain connects TRBV20-1 to TRBJ2-2; no firm D call. CDR1 and CDR2 from the germline V gene are DFQATT and SNEGSKA (reference sequence). V was pared by 3 bases and J by 4 bases, with 21 bases between. This CDR3 spans 17 amino acids. The CDR3 bases are TGCAGTGCTAGTTTCCCCGGTTTGGGCGTCCGCACCGGGGAGCTGTTTTTT. Its translation is CSASFPGLGVRTGELFF.

This chain uses TRBV7-3 with TRBJ2-7; TRBD1 agrees at 12 bases. The CDR3 is 16 amino acids. Germline CDR1 SGHTA, CDR2 FQGTGA. J was trimmed by 6 bases and V by 5 bases; bases with no gene match: 11. CDR3 DNA sequence: TGTGCCAGCAGCCCGATGCGGGACAGGGGGCTGGGCGAGCAGTACTTC. Amino acid sequence: CASSPMRDRGLGEQYF.

The gene calls are TRBV30 and TRBJ1-1; TRBD1 is a possible D gene (5 bases). The V end was cut by 0 bases, the J end by 3 bases, with 17 bases between. The CDR3 runs 16 residues. CDR1 and CDR2 from the germline V gene are GTSNPN and SVGIG (reference sequence). The DNA for the CDR3 is TGTGCCTGGAGTGTTCTTGGCAGGTGGGGCGACACTGAAGCTTTCTTT. Translated: CAWSVLGRWGDTEAFF. The whole variable domain, remainder taken from reference TRBV30 and TRBJ1-1, is SQTIHQWPATLVQPVGSPLSLECTVEGTSNPNLYWYRQAAGRGLQLLFYSVGIGQISSEVPQNLSASRPQDRQFILSSKKLLLSDSGFYLCAWSVLGRWGDTEAFFGQGTRLTVV.

The chain has TRBV6-6 and TRBJ1-5; D possibly corresponds to TRBD1 (5 bases). CDR3 size: 16 residues. Germline V gene data show CDR1 as MNHNY and CDR2 as SVGAGI (reference sequence). V was trimmed by 7 bases and J by 7 bases, leaving 23 bases between them. The CDR3 nucleotides read TGTGCCAGCACCTCGGGAGGGGTGAGCATGGGGCAGCCCCAGCATTTT. Translation gives CASTSGGVSMGQPQHF.

This chain links TRBV19 with TRBJ2-1, with TRBD1 as a possible D gene (5 bases). Between the trimmed V and J ends, which lost 2 bases and 6 bases, there was a span of 17 bases. This CDR3 has 16 amino acids. Germline CDR1 is LNHDA and CDR2 is SQIVND (reference sequence). The CDR3 DNA reads as TGTGCCAGTAGTATACCAACCCGAGGTAGGGGCAATGAGCAGTTCTTC. This sequence encodes CASSIPTRGRGNEQFF.

CDR3 nucleotide sequence: TGTGCCAGCAGCCAAACCGGGACTACCGAGGAGACCCAGTACTTC. It specifies CASSQTGTTEETQYF. The chain carries TRBV3-1 (or the pseudogene TRBV3-2) and TRBJ2-5; 7 bases map to TRBD2. The CDR3 spans 15 residues. The ends lost 2 bases at V and 5 bases at J; junction bases unmatched: 8. Germline CDR1 reads LGHDT; CDR2 reads YNNKEL (reference sequence).

This clone was observed once. The chain employs TRBV7-9 and TRBJ2-3; 7 positions agree with TRBD1. CDR1 is SEHNR, CDR2 FQNEAQ, per germline (reference sequence). The CDR3 runs to 14 residues. V trimming: 1 base; J trimming: 7 bases; junction bases outside the gene matches: 5. The CDR3 bases are TGTGCCAGCAGCTTAGACAGGGGTGGACATACGCAGTATTTT. Translation gives CASSLDRGGHTQYF.

The rearrangement uses TRBV3-1 (or the pseudogene TRBV3-2) and TRBJ2-5, with 11 bases lining up with TRBD1. The germline CDR1 and CDR2 sequences are LGHDT and YNNKEL (reference sequence). The CDR3 runs 13 residues. V lost 1 base, J lost 9 bases, and 1 base stayed unmatched. CDR3 sequence (DNA): TGTGCCAGCAGCCAAGGGGGACAGGGGGCCCAGTACTTC. Translated, it gives CASSQGGQGAQYF.

This clone was detected a few times. The rearrangement uses TRBV11-3 and TRBJ2-1, with a weak D call TRBD2 (5 bases). Germline CDR1 reads SGHNT; CDR2 reads YENEEA. V was cut by 4 bases and J by 2 bases, with 15 bases left in between. The CDR3 contains 16 residues. CDR3 residues: CASSSRGSLAYNEQFF. CDR3 sequence (DNA): TGTGCCAGCAGCTCCCGGGGTAGCCTGGCCTACAATGAGCAGTTCTTC. Full variable domain (missing parts from reference TRBV11-3 and TRBJ2-1): EAGVVQSPRYKIIEKKQPVAFWCNPISGHNTLYWYLQNLGQGPELLIRYENEEAVDDSQLPKDRFSAERLKGVDSTLKIQPAELGDSAVYLCASSSRGSLAYNEQFFGPGTRLTVL.

This clone was picked up one time. The chain links TRBV5-1 to TRBJ1-2; the D gene is possibly TRBD1 (6 bases). The CDR3 covers 15 residues. The V and J ends lost 0 bases and 8 bases respectively, with 17 bases between them. Looked up from germline, CDR1 is SGHRS and CDR2 is YFSETQ. The DNA for the CDR3 is TGCGCCAGCAGCTTGGAGGGGGACATGGGTGACGGCTACACCTTC. Protein product: CASSLEGDMGDGYTF. The full variable domain, in which reference TRBV5-1 and TRBJ1-2 provide the parts outside the CDR3, is KAGVTQTPRYLIKTRGQQVTLSCSPISGHRSVSWYQQTPGQGLQFLFEYFSETQRNKGNFPGRFSGRQFSNSRSEMNVSTLELGDSALYLCASSLEGDMGDGYTFGSGTRLTVV.

This clone was detected once. J is TRBJ2-3 and V is TRBV19, with TRBD2 identical over 10 bases. This CDR3 spans 15 amino acids. CDR1 is LNHDA, CDR2 SQIVND, per germline (reference sequence). Trimming took 10 bases from V and 3 from J; bases not matched to a gene: 10. CDR3 sequence: CATQTSGWVTDTQYF. DNA of the CDR3: TGTGCCACCCAGACTAGCGGGTGGGTGACAGATACGCAGTATTTT.

The rearrangement uses TRBV10-3 and TRBJ1-2; the D gene is possibly TRBD1 (5 bases). This CDR3 is 14 amino acids long. Germline values: CDR1 ENHRY, CDR2 SYGVKD. V dropped 0 bases and J dropped 4 bases, with 9 bases sitting between them. This CDR3 is CAISESGGGYGYTF. For the CDR3, the DNA is TGTGCCATCAGTGAGTCCGGGGGGGGCTATGGCTACACCTTC.

This clone occurred a few times. The gene calls are TRBV2 and TRBJ2-3; 11 positions agree with TRBD2. This CDR3 contains 14 residues. CDR1 is SNHLY, CDR2 FYNNEI, per germline. V shed 6 bases and J 9 bases; nucleotides not matched to a gene: 8. CDR3 in DNA: TGTGCCAGCAGGGGGCTAGCGGGAGGTGACACGCAGTATTTT. This encodes CASRGLAGGDTQYF.

The CDR3 region is CASSLVGLAGGSSTDTQYF. The CDR3 DNA reads TGTGCCAGCAGCTTGGTCGGGCTAGCGGGAGGATCTAGCACAGATACGCAGTATTTT. The chain employs TRBV5-4 and TRBJ2-3, with TRBD2 identical over 11 bases. The V and J ends lost 0 bases and 0 bases, in that order; junction bases with no gene match: 9. The CDR3 is made up of 19 amino acids. In germline, CDR1 is SGHNT, CDR2 YYREEE (reference sequence). The whole variable domain, remainder taken from reference TRBV5-4 and TRBJ2-3, is ETGVTQSPTHLIKTRGQQVTLRCSSQSGHNTVSWYQQALGQGPQFIFQYYREEENGRGNFPPRFSGLQFPNYSSELNVNALELDDSALYLCASSLVGLAGGSSTDTQYFGPGTRLTVL.

The rearrangement links TRBV6-2 or TRBV6-3 to TRBJ1-5; 8 bases map to TRBD1. The CDR3 runs to 15 residues. Germline CDR1 MNHEY, CDR2 SVGEGT. V shed 1 base and J 5 bases; nucleotides not matched to a gene: 4. CDR3 sequence reads: CASSYLGQVDQPQHF. As DNA, the CDR3 is TGTGCCAGCAGTTACTTGGGACAGGTGGATCAGCCCCAGCATTTT.

The chain joins TRBV6-5 to TRBJ1-2; D is perhaps TRBD1 (5 bases). The germline gives CDR1 MNHEY, CDR2 SVGAGI. The CDR3 spans 13 residues. V dropped 6 bases and J dropped 2 bases, with 10 bases sitting between them. CDR3: CASSPRGNYGYTF. The CDR3, as DNA: TGTGCCAGCAGCCCCCGGGGGAACTATGGCTACACCTTC.

This clone was observed once. This chain joins TRBV6-6 and TRBJ1-1; possible D gene TRBD1, 5 bases. Germline V CDR1 and CDR2: MNHNY, SVGAGI (reference sequence). V was pared by 7 bases and J by 4 bases, with 19 bases between. The CDR3 consists of 15 residues. CDR3: CASTHPGRGGTEAFF. The CDR3 bases are TGTGCCAGCACTCACCCCGGTCGGGGGGGCACTGAAGCTTTCTTT.

The rearrangement links TRBV29-1 to TRBJ1-2, with TRBD1 as a possible D gene (5 bases). The CDR3 consists of 11 residues. Germline V CDR1 and CDR2: SQVTM, ANQGSEA. The germline V and J ends were trimmed by 4 bases and 4 bases, with 7 bases remaining between them. The CDR3 nucleotides read TGCAGCGTTGGGCAGGGCTATGGCTACACCTTC. Translation: CSVGQGYGYTF.

V usage is TRBV2 and J usage is TRBJ1-1; 9 bases agree with TRBD1. This CDR3 comprises 15 residues. V lost 3 bases and J lost 4; bases outside the gene matches: 6. Germline V gene data show CDR1 as SNHLY and CDR2 as FYNNEI. DNA for the CDR3: TGTGCCAGCAGTGAGGGACAGGGCTTGGGCACTGAAGCTTTCTTT. This codes for CASSEGQGLGTEAFF. The full variable domain, completed using reference TRBV2 and TRBJ1-1, is EPEVTQTPSHQVTQMGQEVILRCVPISNHLYFYWYRQILGQKVEFLVSFYNNEISEKSEIFDDQFSVERPDGSNFTLKIRSTKLEDSAMYFCASSEGQGLGTEAFFGQGTRLTVV.

The genes are TRBV11-2 and TRBJ1-5; 9 positions agree with TRBD1. V gave up 5 bases and J gave up 7 bases; unmatched junction bases: 9. The CDR3 is made up of 15 amino acids. The germline gives CDR1 SGHAT, CDR2 FQNNGV. CDR3 DNA: TGTGCCAGCAGCCCCGGACAGGGGAGAAGACAGCCCCAGCATTTT. It codes for CASSPGQGRRQPQHF.

V usage is TRBV7-2 and J usage is TRBJ2-5; 7 bases match TRBD2. Trimming cost V 1 base and J 8 bases; bases outside gene matches: 10. Germline values: CDR1 SGHTA, CDR2 FQGNSA. The CDR3 has 15 amino acids. In DNA, the CDR3 is TGTGCCAGCAGCTTAGACGCGGGAGAGGGGAGAACCCAGTACTTC. Protein sequence: CASSLDAGEGRTQYF.

V is TRBV19 and J is TRBJ2-1; possibly TRBD1 for D (5 bases). Trimming removed 2 bases from V and 0 bases from J, with 8 bases in between. CDR1 is LNHDA, CDR2 SQIVND, per germline (reference sequence). The CDR3 is made up of 15 amino acids. CDR3 coding DNA: TGTGCCAGTAGTATAACTGACAGCTCCTACAATGAGCAGTTCTTC. Protein product: CASSITDSSYNEQFF.